Given below is one T cell receptor beta chain in context. The assay was immunoSEQ multiplex PCR, and TCRdb's table has in-frame clones only and misses some. The table lists approximately 12,000 clones, about 65% of them singletons. The data stem from a study of sequential checkpoint blockade in melanoma. On the study more broadly: Patients were randomized 1:1 to nivolumab-then-ipilimumab or ipilimumab-then-nivolumab first-line. Maintenance nivolumab came after either treatment sequence.

Treatment described: randomized to nivolumab then ipilimumab (arm A) or the reverse (arm B). Patients had received no earlier DNA-damaging chemotherapy. PBMC sorting kept live CD3+CD8+ cells without CD19 or CD56. This CDR3 contains 14 residues. Germline assignment: CDR1 MNHEY and CDR2 SVGAGI. V gave up 4 bases and J gave up 7 bases; unmatched junction bases: 7. This specimen consisted of CD8+ T cells sorted from blood (inferred from file names), obtained from a patient given nivolumab and ipilimumab in sequence. The V gene is TRBV6-5, the J gene TRBJ2-5, with 9 positions matching TRBD1. The source of this sequence is a human donor with melanoma. The CDR3 coding sequence is TGTGCCAGCAGTTGGGGACAGGGAAGGGTGACCCAGTACTTC. It codes for CASSWGQGRVTQYF.